These 24 T cell receptor beta chains were sequenced from one sample in a study of neurological immune-mediated disorders. TCRdb recomputed calls from the 5' RACE reads with MiXCR, one row per CDR3 protein. In the table there are approximately 90,000 distinct CDR3 sequences, 3% to 4.5% of which are singletons. Sequencing input: PBMCs. All receptors derive from a woman aged 18-30 years with multiple sclerosis.

This clonotype was found many times. The chain employs TRBV5-1 and TRBJ2-7, with 9 bases matching TRBD1. Unmatched junction bases numbered 18, after V lost 5 bases and J lost 3 bases. Germline CDR1 is SGHRS and CDR2 is YFSETQ. There are 18 residues in the CDR3. CDR3 amino acids: CASSFAPPTGGLLYEQYF. The DNA for the CDR3 is TGCGCCAGCAGTTTTGCCCCCCCAACAGGGGGCTTACTCTACGAGCAGTACTTC.

This clonotype was found many times. V usage is TRBV18 and J usage is TRBJ2-7; 7 nucleotides align to TRBD2. The CDR3 contains 13 residues. Unmatched junction bases numbered 5, after V lost 5 bases and J lost 4 bases. Germline V gives CDR1 KGHSH, CDR2 LQKENI. The CDR3 loop is CASSRLAVYEQYF. The CDR3, as DNA: TGTGCCAGCTCAAGGCTAGCGGTATACGAGCAGTACTTC. Combining the CDR3 with reference TRBV18 and TRBJ2-7 gives the whole variable domain NAGVMQNPRHLVRRRGQEARLRCSPMKGHSHVYWYRQLPEEGLKFMVYLQKENIIDESGMPKERFSAEFPKEGPSILRIQQVVRGDSAAYFCASSRLAVYEQYFGPGTRLTVT.

This clonotype was counted at least ten times. The chain combines TRBV5-1 with TRBJ2-1; 10 nucleotides match TRBD2. The CDR3 length is 14 residues. V was pared by 8 bases and J by 6 bases, with 8 bases of the junction left unmatched. Germline CDR1 is SGHRS and CDR2 is YFSETQ. CDR3 in amino acids: CASPTSGVLNEQFF. CDR3 bases: TGCGCCAGTCCCACTAGCGGGGTTCTCAATGAGCAGTTCTTC. The complete variable domain, with remaining parts taken from reference TRBV5-1 and TRBJ2-1, reads KAGVTQTPRYLIKTRGQQVTLSCSPISGHRSVSWYQQTPGQGLQFLFEYFSETQRNKGNFPGRFSGRQFSNSRSEMNVSTLELGDSALYLCASPTSGVLNEQFFGPGTRLTVL.

This clonotype occurred many times. CDR3 region: CASSIGRVNTEAFF. The CDR3 bases are TGTGCCAGCTCGATCGGTAGGGTGAACACTGAAGCTTTCTTT. This chain uses TRBV27 with TRBJ1-1; no clear D. The CDR3 consists of 14 residues. Germline CDR1 is MNHEY and CDR2 is SMNVEV (reference sequence). The V and J ends lost 8 bases and 0 bases respectively, with 13 bases between them.

This clonotype was observed at least ten times. The chain carries TRBV14 and TRBJ1-3; no clear D. The CDR3 runs 13 residues. The germline V gene encodes CDR1 SGHDN and CDR2 FVKESK. The V and J ends lost 1 base and 8 bases respectively, with 9 bases between them. DNA of the CDR3: TGTGCCAGCAGCCAAGGTTTTGGGGACACCATATATTTT. This sequence encodes CASSQGFGDTIYF.

This clonotype came up many times. The chain employs TRBV10-3 and TRBJ1-1, with TRBD1 as a possible D gene (5 bases). Per germline, CDR1 ENHRY and CDR2 SYGVKD. V was clipped by 6 bases and J by 0 bases, with 8 bases between them. This CDR3 contains 13 residues. CDR3 DNA sequence: TGTGCCATCAGCCAGGGCTTGAACACTGAAGCTTTCTTT. Translating gives CAISQGLNTEAFF.

This clonotype was found many times. This chain links TRBV20-1 with TRBJ2-1; D may be TRBD2 (5 bases). The V end was cut by 4 bases, the J end by 6 bases, with 19 bases between. This CDR3 comprises 15 residues. CDR1 and CDR2 (germline): DFQATT, SNEGSKA (reference sequence). CDR3 bases: TGCAGTGCTAACAACCGGGGTCACAGCGGCAATGAGCAGTTCTTC. This gives the protein CSANNRGHSGNEQFF.

This clonotype was picked up many times. The J gene is TRBJ2-2, the V gene TRBV19; no clear D. From germline, CDR1 is LNHDA and CDR2 SQIVND (reference sequence). There are 14 residues in the CDR3. V lost 3 bases and J lost 7, with 12 bases in between. The CDR3 spells CASSIVGVNGELFF. The CDR3 coding sequence is TGTGCCAGTAGTATCGTTGGGGTGAACGGGGAGCTGTTTTTT.

This clonotype was picked up many times. V usage is TRBV5-1 and J usage is TRBJ2-3, with D unclear. Trimming left V 0 bases short and J 0 bases short, with 11 bases between. CDR1 SGHRS and CDR2 YFSETQ come from the germline V gene. The CDR3 has 16 amino acids. CDR3: CASSLGTDASTDTQYF. CDR3 coding DNA: TGCGCCAGCAGCTTGGGGACGGATGCTAGCACAGATACGCAGTATTTT.

This clonotype was detected ten times or more. The CDR3 DNA reads TGTGCCAGCAGCCAAGATGGTCTAGCGGTCCAAACCTCCTACAATGAGCAGTTCTTC. It is translated as CASSQDGLAVQTSYNEQFF. The chain has TRBV4-2 and TRBJ2-1; 7 nucleotides line up with TRBD2. Germline V lookup: CDR1 LGHNA, CDR2 YNFKEQ. CDR3 length: 19 residues. V dropped 0 bases and J dropped 0; count of bases not matched to a gene: 11.

The table lists this clonotype with many counts. This chain connects TRBV2 to TRBJ2-2; TRBD1 aligns across 9 bases. V shed 6 bases, J shed 6 bases, and the junction held 2 bases outside the gene matches. CDR3 length equals 13 residues. The germline V gene encodes CDR1 SNHLY and CDR2 FYNNEI. CDR3: CASRTGGPGELFF. The CDR3 nucleotides are TGTGCCAGCAGGACAGGGGGTCCCGGGGAGCTGTTTTTT.

The table lists this clonotype with many counts. The rearrangement uses TRBV5-1 and TRBJ2-5, with 9 bases aligning to TRBD1. Germline V gives CDR1 SGHRS, CDR2 YFSETQ. This CDR3 contains 16 residues. V trimming: 0 bases; J trimming: 1 base; junction bases outside the gene matches: 4. The CDR3 reads CASSLGTTGGQETQYF. The CDR3 region has the DNA TGCGCCAGCAGCTTGGGAACGACAGGGGGCCAAGAGACCCAGTACTTC.

The gene calls are TRBV27 and TRBJ1-2; 10 positions agree with TRBD1. Trimming at V came to 6 bases and at J to 5 bases, leaving 9 bases not matched to a gene. The CDR3 is made up of 15 amino acids. Germline-derived CDR1 and CDR2 are MNHEY and SMNVEV (reference sequence). The CDR3 DNA sequence: TGTGCCAGCAGACCACAGACAGGGGGCGTATATGGCTACACCTTC. Translation: CASRPQTGGVYGYTF.

This clonotype was observed many times. The CDR3 protein is CSVRGEWSSPLHF. For the CDR3, the DNA is TGCAGTGTCCGGGGGGAGTGGAGCTCACCCCTCCACTTT. The chain carries TRBV20-1 and TRBJ1-6; D perhaps matches TRBD1 (5 bases). CDR1 and CDR2 (germline): DFQATT, SNEGSKA (reference sequence). The CDR3 length is 13 residues. V was shortened by 7 bases and J by 10 bases, with 17 bases between the two germline ends.

This clonotype has more than one count but fewer than ten. A read error is possible here, since a much larger clone lies one base away. This rearrangement joins TRBV4-2 to TRBJ2-5; tentatively, D is TRBD2 (5 bases). Germline V gives CDR1 LGHNA, CDR2 YNFKEQ. This CDR3 contains 12 residues. The CDR3 reads CASGQRRETQYF. For the CDR3, the DNA is TGTGCCAGCGGCCAGAGGAGGGAGACCCAGTACTTC.

This clonotype came up many times. The chain carries TRBV28 and TRBJ1-1, with D unresolved. Trimming cost V 6 bases and J 1 base, with 9 bases left between them. Germline CDR1 MDHEN, CDR2 SYDVKM. This CDR3 contains 13 residues. CDR3 residues: CASSHSPNTEAFF. Written as DNA, the CDR3 is TGTGCCAGCAGCCACAGTCCGAACACTGAAGCTTTCTTT.

This clonotype was counted ten times or more. J is TRBJ2-3 and V is TRBV4-3; tentatively, D is TRBD2 (5 bases). This CDR3 is built from 15 residues. Trimming cost V 4 bases and J 8 bases, with 19 bases left between them. Germline-derived CDR1 and CDR2 are LGHNA and YSLEER. The CDR3 loop reads CASSPFWTELGTQYF. DNA for the CDR3: TGCGCCAGCAGCCCGTTCTGGACCGAACTAGGTACGCAGTATTTT.

The chain's CDR3 is CSVSGGMVEKLFF. CDR3 DNA: TGCAGCGTGTCAGGGGGAATGGTTGAAAAACTGTTTTTT. The chain couples TRBV29-1 to TRBJ1-4; 7 bases match TRBD1. CDR3 size: 13 residues. The ends lost 6 bases at V and 7 bases at J; junction bases unmatched: 8. Germline V gene sequence: CDR1 SQVTM, CDR2 ANQGSEA.

The rearrangement joins TRBV27 to TRBJ2-3; unclear D gene. Trimming took 4 bases from V and 6 from J, leaving 14 bases between them. Germline V lookup: CDR1 MNHEY, CDR2 SMNVEV (reference sequence). The CDR3 has 14 amino acids. The chain's CDR3 is CASSSPTVGDTQYF. The DNA of the CDR3 is TGTGCCAGCAGTTCCCCCACGGTAGGGGATACGCAGTATTTT.

There are many counts of this clonotype. The chain couples TRBV20-1 to TRBJ2-7; 8 nucleotides agree with TRBD1. This CDR3 contains 18 residues. V was clipped by 0 bases and J by 1 base; unmatched bases: 14. Per the germline V gene, CDR1 is DFQATT and CDR2 is SNEGSKA (reference sequence). The CDR3 here is CSAREPRTGPGASYEQYF. CDR3 DNA: TGCAGTGCTAGAGAACCTCGGACAGGGCCCGGGGCTTCCTACGAGCAGTACTTC.

This clonotype was detected many times. V and J are TRBV20-1 and TRBJ1-5; D possibly corresponds to TRBD1 (5 bases). This CDR3 spans 14 amino acids. V lost 6 bases and J 0 bases, leaving 12 bases between the germline ends. The germline V gene has CDR1 DFQATT and CDR2 SNEGSKA (reference sequence). The CDR3 DNA sequence: TGCAGTGCCGGTGGGACTTTTAGCAATCAGCCCCAGCATTTT. Its translation: CSAGGTFSNQPQHF.

This clonotype appeared a single time. The gene calls are TRBV3-1 and TRBJ2-7; D might be TRBD1 (6 bases). The germline gives CDR1 LGHDT, CDR2 YNNKEL (reference sequence). CDR3 length: 14 residues. V gave up 2 bases and J gave up 2 bases, with 10 bases separating them. CDR3 DNA sequence: TGTGCCAGCAGCCAAACTGGACAGCCCTACGAGCAGTACTTC. Its protein product is CASSQTGQPYEQYF.

This clonotype was observed at least ten times. CDR3 residues: CSVHPLLGGYTF. CDR3 DNA: TGCAGCGTCCATCCCCTCCTGGGTGGCTACACCTTC. The chain recombines TRBV29-1 with TRBJ1-2, with D hard to call. CDR1 and CDR2 (germline): SQVTM, ANQGSEA. This CDR3 is built from 12 residues. V gave up 6 bases and J gave up 7 bases, with 15 bases separating them.

At least ten counts were recorded for this clonotype. The chain uses TRBV3-1 and TRBJ2-1; TRBD2 is a possible D gene (6 bases). V lost 1 base and J 8 bases, leaving 15 bases between the germline ends. The CDR3 spans 15 residues. Germline V lookup: CDR1 LGHDT, CDR2 YNNKEL (reference sequence). The CDR3 is CASSQGWSSDHEQFF. CDR3 sequence (DNA): TGTGCCAGCAGCCAAGGTTGGTCTAGCGATCATGAGCAGTTCTTC.